Below, 27 T cell receptor beta chains from the same sample are listed, as sequenced in a study of T cells in Graves' hyperthyroidism and ophthalmopathy. Regions amplified from RNA transcripts were the TCR beta CDR3 regions. A first-round RT-PCR of the TCR CDR3 used the HTBI primer set. A single record per CDR3 protein comes from TCRdb applying MiXCR to the multiplex PCR reads. The sample consists of some 600,000 distinct CDR3 sequences, about 14% of them appearing once. The sample was blood. These receptors originate from a young woman with Graves' hyperthyroidism that later progressed to Graves' ophthalmopathy.

This clonotype has ten or more counts. The CDR3, as DNA: TGTGCCAGCAGCTTAAATCCTAGCGGGATCGGTGCTAATGAGCAGTTCTTC. Translation: CASSLNPSGIGANEQFF. The chain joins TRBV7-3 to TRBJ2-1; 9 bases line up with TRBD2. The V gene's germline CDR1 is SGHTA and CDR2 FQGTGA. CDR3 size: 17 residues. V dropped 1 base and J dropped 7; count of bases not matched to a gene: 11. The whole variable domain, filled in from reference TRBV7-3 and TRBJ2-1, reads GAGVSQTPSNKVTEKGKYVELRCDPISGHTALYWYRQSLGQGPEFLIYFQGTGAADDSGLPNDRFFAVRPEGSVSTLKIQRTERGDSAVYLCASSLNPSGIGANEQFFGPGTRLTVL.

This clonotype has at least ten counts. This sequence joins TRBV18 and TRBJ2-3; D is undetermined. V lost 2 bases, J lost 0 bases, and 12 bases lay in between. Germline values: CDR1 KGHSH, CDR2 LQKENI. This CDR3 contains 16 residues. DNA of the CDR3: TGTGCCAGCTCACCATCAAGGGCCGCTAGCACAGATACGCAGTATTTT. Its protein is CASSPSRAASTDTQYF. The whole variable domain, remainder taken from reference TRBV18 and TRBJ2-3, is NAGVMQNPRHLVRRRGQEARLRCSPMKGHSHVYWYRQLPEEGLKFMVYLQKENIIDESGMPKERFSAEFPKEGPSILRIQQVVRGDSAAYFCASSPSRAASTDTQYFGPGTRLTVL.

This clonotype was observed many times. J is TRBJ2-1 and V is TRBV5-1; 10 bases match TRBD1. The V gene's germline CDR1 is SGHRS and CDR2 YFSETQ. CDR3 length equals 15 residues. V trimming: 4 bases; J trimming: 4 bases; junction bases outside the gene matches: 5. CDR3 amino acids: CASSPRDRGYNEQFF. As DNA, the CDR3 is TGCGCCAGCAGCCCCCGGGACAGGGGATACAATGAGCAGTTCTTC. The full variable domain, with the rest looked up from reference TRBV5-1 and TRBJ2-1, is KAGVTQTPRYLIKTRGQQVTLSCSPISGHRSVSWYQQTPGQGLQFLFEYFSETQRNKGNFPGRFSGRQFSNSRSEMNVSTLELGDSALYLCASSPRDRGYNEQFFGPGTRLTVL.

In this sample, this clonotype turned up many times. This chain connects TRBV7-9 to TRBJ1-1; D not resolved. The germline CDR1 and CDR2 sequences are SEHNR and FQNEAQ (reference sequence). The length of the CDR3 is 13 residues. The germline V and J ends were trimmed by 1 base and 7 bases, with 10 bases remaining between them. The CDR3 loop is CASSLGSGGEAFF. In nucleotides, the CDR3 is TGTGCCAGCAGCTTAGGGAGCGGCGGTGAAGCTTTCTTT.

The chain joins TRBV6-2 or TRBV6-3 to TRBJ2-3; TRBD2 matches 11 bases. V shed 8 bases, J shed 5 bases, and the junction held 6 bases outside the gene matches. This CDR3 is built from 14 residues. CDR1 MNHEY and CDR2 SVGEGT come from the germline V gene. The CDR3 is CASAGLAGRDTQYF. CDR3 bases: TGTGCCAGCGCCGGACTAGCGGGTCGAGATACGCAGTATTTT.

This clonotype was recorded many times. V gene TRBV3-1 combines with J gene TRBJ2-3; D might be TRBD1 (6 bases). The CDR3 totals 17 residues. Germline V gene data show CDR1 as LGHDT and CDR2 as YNNKEL (reference sequence). Trimming took 0 bases from V and 5 from J, leaving 18 bases between them. The CDR3 nucleotides read TGTGCCAGCAGCCAAGAACGTCCCAGGGGAAAGATAGATACGCAGTATTTT. Protein product: CASSQERPRGKIDTQYF.

This clonotype was seen at least ten times. CDR3 coding DNA: TGTGCCAGCAGCCCCAGGGGTGGAGATACGCAGTATTTT. Translating it yields CASSPRGGDTQYF. The chain links TRBV6-1 to TRBJ2-3, with a possible D match to TRBD1 (6 bases). Germline V gives CDR1 MNHNS, CDR2 SASEGT. This CDR3 is built from 13 residues. Trimming took off 6 bases at V and 5 bases at J, with 12 bases between the two ends.

In this sample, this clonotype turned up many times. The J gene is TRBJ2-3, the V gene TRBV3-1; TRBD2 matches 8 bases. CDR3 length: 14 amino acids. Germline V gives CDR1 LGHDT, CDR2 YNNKEL (reference sequence). V lost 5 bases and J lost 4; bases outside the gene matches: 5. CDR3 region: CASSYSGRADTQYF. The DNA for the CDR3 is TGTGCCAGCAGCTACAGCGGGAGAGCAGATACGCAGTATTTT.

There are a few counts of this clonotype. CDR3 residues: CASSQDAASGNQETQYF. As DNA, the CDR3 is TGTGCCAGCAGCCAAGATGCGGCTAGCGGGAACCAAGAGACCCAGTACTTC. V usage is TRBV4-2 and J usage is TRBJ2-5; 9 nucleotides align to TRBD2. The J segment lost 0 bases and the V segment lost 0 bases, leaving 5 bases of the junction unmatched. Germline V CDR1 and CDR2: LGHNA, YNFKEQ. The CDR3 runs 17 residues.

This clonotype was detected only a few times. A much larger clone differs by one base, so this may be a read error. The chain joins TRBV14 to TRBJ1-2; D remains unclear. Per germline, CDR1 SGHDN and CDR2 FVKESK. This CDR3 has 13 residues. V was shortened by 1 base and J by 8 bases, with 11 bases between the two germline ends. The CDR3 loop reads CASSQVAGSGYTF. In DNA, the CDR3 is TGTGCCAGCAGCCAAGTCGCGGGATCCGGCTACACCTTC.

This clonotype turned up a few times. The chain carries TRBV16 and TRBJ1-2; TRBD1 might be the D (6 bases). CDR3 length equals 18 residues. Trimming stripped 0 bases from V and 6 bases from J, with 23 bases between. CDR1 is KGHSY, CDR2 FQNENV, per germline. CDR3 coding DNA: TGTGCCAGCAGCCAATCATTGGGGGCAGTAGGTATTGAAGATGGCTACACCTTC. It translates to CASSQSLGAVGIEDGYTF.

This clonotype has a count of ten or more. The V and J genes are TRBV6-1 and TRBJ2-7; D call uncertain. Germline loops: CDR1 MNHNS, CDR2 SASEGT. The CDR3 contains 15 residues. V lost 5 bases and J lost 2, with 16 bases in between. CDR3 residues: CASSYERTTAYEQYF. CDR3 sequence (DNA): TGTGCCAGCAGTTACGAAAGGACCACCGCCTACGAGCAGTACTTC.

V is TRBV12-3 or TRBV12-4 and J is TRBJ2-1, with 9 bases that match TRBD2. The V segment lost 7 bases and the J segment 8 bases; nucleotides outside the gene matches: 9. The CDR3 has 14 amino acids. The CDR3 here is CASTLAAGGYEQFF. The DNA for the CDR3 is TGTGCCAGCACCCTAGCAGCGGGAGGCTATGAGCAGTTCTTC.

This clonotype was counted at least ten times. The rearrangement links TRBV12-3 or TRBV12-4 to TRBJ1-2, with a possible D match to TRBD1 (6 bases). This CDR3 is built from 14 residues. The germline V and J ends were trimmed by 2 bases and 8 bases, with 15 bases remaining between them. CDR3 amino acids: CASSLTGSAKGYTF. The CDR3, as DNA: TGTGCCAGCAGTTTAACAGGGAGTGCTAAAGGCTACACCTTC.

This clonotype has at least ten counts. This chain links TRBV30 with TRBJ1-1; 9 bases match TRBD1. Looked up from germline, CDR1 is GTSNPN and CDR2 is SVGIG (reference sequence). The CDR3 loop spans 13 amino acids. The V and J ends lost 8 bases and 2 bases, in that order; junction bases with no gene match: 6. The CDR3: CARDRAANTEAFF. In DNA form, the CDR3 reads TGTGCCAGGGACAGGGCAGCAAACACTGAAGCTTTCTTT.

The rearrangement uses TRBV7-8 and TRBJ2-1, with D perhaps TRBD1 (5 bases). This CDR3 contains 15 residues. CDR1 SGHVS and CDR2 FQNEAQ come from the germline V gene. Trimming removed 5 bases at V and 9 bases at J, with 20 bases between. The CDR3: CASSPLVGVDSEQFF. The DNA for the CDR3 is TGTGCCAGCAGCCCCTTAGTTGGAGTCGACAGTGAGCAGTTCTTC. The full variable domain, rest sourced from reference TRBV7-8 and TRBJ2-1, is GAGVSQSPRYKVAKRGQDVALRCDPISGHVSLFWYQQALGQGPEFLTYFQNEAQLDKSGLPSDRFFAERPEGSVSTLKIQRTQQEDSAVYLCASSPLVGVDSEQFFGPGTRLTVL.

There are a few counts of this clonotype. This rearrangement joins TRBV3-1 to TRBJ2-1; D is unresolved. CDR1 and CDR2 (germline): LGHDT, YNNKEL (reference sequence). The CDR3 has 13 amino acids. The germline V and J ends were trimmed by 1 base and 7 bases, with 8 bases remaining between them. The CDR3 DNA follows: TGTGCCAGCAGCCAAGGGACCCCTAATGAGCAGTTCTTC. Translating gives CASSQGTPNEQFF.

This clonotype was seen at least ten times. The CDR3 DNA is TGCAGCGGTGCGAGCTACACCGGGGAGCTGTTTTTT. Protein product: CSGASYTGELFF. The chain links TRBV29-1 to TRBJ2-2; D call uncertain. This CDR3 has 12 residues. From germline, CDR1 is SQVTM and CDR2 ANQGSEA. V lost 7 bases and J 3 bases, leaving 9 bases between the germline ends.

Many counts were recorded for this clonotype. The rearrangement joins TRBV11-3 to TRBJ2-3, with TRBD1 matching 8 bases. This CDR3 comprises 15 residues. Germline V gene sequence: CDR1 SGHNT, CDR2 YENEEA. Germline trimming cut 5 bases from V and 3 bases from J; bases unmatched to any gene: 7. CDR3 in amino acids: CASSPGQGWTDTQYF. The CDR3 DNA reads as TGTGCCAGCAGCCCCGGACAGGGTTGGACAGATACGCAGTATTTT.

V gene TRBV19 combines with J gene TRBJ1-1; possible D gene TRBD1, 5 bases. V was trimmed by 6 bases and J by 2 bases, leaving 16 bases between them. There are 15 residues in the CDR3. CDR1 is LNHDA, CDR2 SQIVND, per germline (reference sequence). CDR3 in amino acids: CASSPEAGINTEAFF. As DNA, the CDR3 is TGTGCCAGTAGCCCCGAGGCAGGGATAAACACTGAAGCTTTCTTT.

This clonotype was seen only a few times. J is TRBJ1-3 and V is TRBV3-1; D unclear. This CDR3 region has 16 residues. Germline CDR1 LGHDT, CDR2 YNNKEL (reference sequence). The V end was cut by 3 bases, the J end by 9 bases, with 21 bases between. CDR3 protein: CASSHDTPSSGVTIYF. CDR3 coding DNA: TGTGCCAGCAGCCATGACACCCCGTCCTCGGGAGTCACCATATATTTT.

There are many counts of this clonotype. The chain carries TRBV9 and TRBJ1-4; tentative D call: TRBD1 (6 bases). Germline loops: CDR1 SGDLS, CDR2 YYNGEE. Trimming removed 0 bases at V and 1 base at J, with 7 bases between. CDR3 size: 15 residues. The CDR3 DNA is TGTGCCAGCAGCGTAGACAGGGAAACTAATGAAAAACTGTTTTTT. Protein product: CASSVDRETNEKLFF.

Ten or more counts support this clonotype. The J gene is TRBJ2-1, the V gene TRBV30; 9 nucleotides agree with TRBD2. CDR3 length: 14 residues. Trimming took 2 bases from V and 6 from J; bases not matched to a gene: 5. Germline V CDR1 and CDR2: GTSNPN, SVGIG (reference sequence). In DNA, the CDR3 is TGTGCCTGGAGTAGCGGGAGGTATTTCAATGAGCAGTTCTTC. Its translation: CAWSSGRYFNEQFF. Combining the CDR3 with reference TRBV30 and TRBJ2-1 gives the whole variable domain SQTIHQWPATLVQPVGSPLSLECTVEGTSNPNLYWYRQAAGRGLQLLFYSVGIGQISSEVPQNLSASRPQDRQFILSSKKLLLSDSGFYLCAWSSGRYFNEQFFGPGTRLTVL.

The genes are TRBV19 and TRBJ1-6; TRBD1 agrees at 9 bases. The trim removed 11 bases at V and 9 bases at J, leaving 5 bases unmatched. The CDR3 is 12 residues long. The V gene's germline CDR1 is LNHDA and CDR2 SQIVND (reference sequence). This chain's CDR3 is CACSTGGSPLHF. DNA for the CDR3: TGTGCCTGCTCGACAGGGGGTTCACCCCTCCACTTT.

V usage is TRBV18 and J usage is TRBJ2-3; 7 bases are a match to TRBD2. CDR1 is KGHSH, CDR2 LQKENI, per germline. The CDR3 contains 16 residues. Trimming took 3 bases from V and 0 from J; bases not matched to a gene: 6. The CDR3 reads CASSPRGFASTDTQYF. The CDR3 coding sequence is TGTGCCAGCTCACCGCGGGGGTTCGCTAGCACAGATACGCAGTATTTT.

This clonotype was picked up many times. V is TRBV10-1 and J is TRBJ2-1; 10 bases agree with TRBD1. Germline V gives CDR1 WNHNN, CDR2 SYGVQD (reference sequence). With 0 bases clipped from V and 3 bases from J, the junction kept 5 bases outside the gene matches. This CDR3 region has 17 residues. Here the CDR3 reads CASSESLGQGIYNEQFF. DNA of the CDR3: TGCGCCAGCAGTGAGTCGCTGGGACAGGGGATCTACAATGAGCAGTTCTTC.

This clonotype was counted at least ten times. This sequence joins TRBV9 and TRBJ2-7, with D maybe TRBD2 (6 bases). Germline CDR1 reads SGDLS; CDR2 reads YYNGEE. This CDR3 has 15 amino acids. Deletions cut 0 bases from V and 9 bases from J, with 19 bases between. The CDR3 here is CASSVDGGDGVGQYF. The CDR3 DNA reads as TGTGCCAGCAGCGTAGACGGAGGGGATGGAGTCGGGCAGTACTTC.